These T cell receptor beta chains were read from a single sample in a study of T cell repertoires in cytomegalovirus infection. TCRdb re-analysed the reads in MiXCR, keeping a single row per CDR3 protein. The data contain fewer than 850,000 distinct CDR3 sequences, 25% to 30% of them singletons. The antigens for these receptors are not known. The sequenced sample was cultured CD8+ T cells from PBMCs, obtained from culture after CMV antigen stimulation. All receptors come from a human donor in good health (CMV status not recorded). Some clones in this sample may be carry-over from other donors' samples. Both conserved end residues are part of each CDR3. The order of the fields is CDR3 DNA, CDR3 protein, V gene, J gene, clone size, D gene. The D gene is left open where the match is weak. A clone size is listed for some rows: how often the clone was seen (once, few, many), or a class if it is expanded.

TGTGCCAGTAGTATCCCAAACCCCCGAGACTCCGCCCAGAGGGCCGATGAGCAGTTCTTC	CASSIPNPRDSAQRADEQFF	TRBV19	TRBJ2-1	few	.
TGTGCCAGCAGTTACCCTAGCGGGGGAGGCAATGAGCAGTTCTTC	CASSYPSGGGNEQFF	TRBV6-2/TRBV6-3	TRBJ2-1	few	TRBD2
TGTGCCAGCAGCTTAGACTACAGGGGGCGGAATGAGCAGTTCTTC	CASSLDYRGRNEQFF	TRBV7-9	TRBJ2-1	.	TRBD1
TGTGCCAGCAGCCAAGCTAAGTACAATGAGCAGTTCTTC	CASSQAKYNEQFF	TRBV14	TRBJ2-1	.	.
TGTGCCAGCAGAGGGCCGGCGGGCACAGATACGCAGTATTTT	CASRGPAGTDTQYF	TRBV7-9	TRBJ2-3	.	.
TGTGCCAGCAGCTTGGCTCCTCGGCCGGGGGCCGACAATGAGCAGTTCTTC	CASSLAPRPGADNEQFF	TRBV7-2	TRBJ2-1	.	.
TGCAGTGCTGCGCGGGTCCACTCTGGGGCCAACGTCCTGACTTTC	CSAARVHSGANVLTF	TRBV20-1	TRBJ2-6	.	.
TGCGCCAGCAGTCCCGGGGTAGCGGAAATTTCCGGACTATACAATGAGCAGTTCTTC	CASSPGVAEISGLYNEQFF	TRBV5-1	TRBJ2-1	few	.
TGTGCCAGTATTAAGGACAGCGCTGAGAACACTGAAGCTTTCTTT	CASIKDSAENTEAFF	TRBV19	TRBJ1-1	.	.
TGTGCCAGCAGTTTCGAGACATCCGCGAACACCGGGGAGCTGTTTTTT	CASSFETSANTGELFF	TRBV12-3/TRBV12-4	TRBJ2-2	.	.
TGTGCCATCAGGGGGACAGGGCCGAACACTGAAGCTTTCTTT	CAIRGTGPNTEAFF	TRBV10-3	TRBJ1-1	.	TRBD1
TGTGCCAGCAGCTTAGAATTCCCAGCTAGCAATCAGCCCCAGCATTTT	CASSLEFPASNQPQHF	TRBV7-2	TRBJ1-5	many	.
TGTGCCAGCAGCTTAGTTCTTTGGGTCAGGGGTCGAGATAGCAATCAGCCCCAGCATTTT	CASSLVLWVRGRDSNQPQHF	TRBV7-9	TRBJ1-5	.	.
TGTGCCAGCAGTTACGACAGGGATATTACTGAAGCTTTCTTT	CASSYDRDITEAFF	TRBV6-2/TRBV6-3	TRBJ1-1	.	TRBD1
TGTGCCAGCAGCTCAGCTAGCGGCGGGTGGGCCGGGGAGCTGTTTTTT	CASSSASGGWAGELFF	TRBV6-5	TRBJ2-2	many	TRBD2
TGTGCCAGCACCATTTCGGCCCGACAGGGTAATTCTGGAAACACCATATATTTT	CASTISARQGNSGNTIYF	TRBV7-9	TRBJ1-3	few	TRBD1
TGTGCCACCAGCGACACCCGAGGGACTGAAGCTTTCTTT	CATSDTRGTEAFF	TRBV24-1	TRBJ1-1	.	.
TGTGCCAGCAGCTTAGAAGAGACAGGGGGCGCGTCGCGTGAAAAACTGTTTTTT	CASSLEETGGASREKLFF	TRBV7-6	TRBJ1-4	many	TRBD1
TGTGCCAGTAGTATAGAAACTGTTAACACCGGGGAGCTGTTTTTT	CASSIETVNTGELFF	TRBV19	TRBJ2-2	.	.
TGTGCCAGCAGTTACGACAGGTCGGGCATCTATGGCTACACCTTC	CASSYDRSGIYGYTF	TRBV6-5	TRBJ1-2	.	.
TGTGCCAGTAGTAAAACCGGGGAGCTGTTTTTT	CASSKTGELFF	TRBV19	TRBJ2-2	many	.
TGTGCCAGCAGTTTAGGGGTAGCGGGGGTTTATGAGCAGTTCTTC	CASSLGVAGVYEQFF	TRBV12-3/TRBV12-4	TRBJ2-1	.	TRBD2
TGCAGCGTTGAAGATCTTCATGACAGGGGATTCTATGGCTACACCTTC	CSVEDLHDRGFYGYTF	TRBV29-1	TRBJ1-2	.	TRBD1
TGCGCCAGCAAAAACAGGGGCTGGGGCTACACCTTC	CASKNRGWGYTF	TRBV10-2	TRBJ1-2	few	TRBD1
TGTGCCAGCAGTTTATCGGGACTCTCTGGGGCCAACGTCCTGACTTTC	CASSLSGLSGANVLTF	TRBV27	TRBJ2-6	.	.
TGTGCCAGCAGCTCGACCCCTCAGAGATCAGCTTTCTTT	CASSSTPQRSAFF	TRBV4-2	TRBJ1-1	few	.
TGTGCCAGCATCGGGACAGCTGGCGGCTACACCTTC	CASIGTAGGYTF	TRBV27	TRBJ1-2	few	TRBD1
TGTGCCATCAGGACGGGACAAAACGAGCAGTACTTC	CAIRTGQNEQYF	TRBV10-3	TRBJ2-7	once	.
TGTGCCAGCAGTTACAGGGTCGGCAATCAGCCCCAGCATTTT	CASSYRVGNQPQHF	TRBV7-8	TRBJ1-5	many	.
TGTGCCAGCAGCATGGTAGATTACAATGAGCAGTTCTTC	CASSMVDYNEQFF	TRBV7-1	TRBJ2-1	.	.
TGTGCCAGCAGTCAACTGGACAGTAATAATGAAAAACTGTTTTTT	CASSQLDSNNEKLFF	TRBV3-1	TRBJ1-4	.	.
TGTGCCAGCAGTTCGCTAGCGGGGTCTTCCGGGGAGCTGTTTTTT	CASSSLAGSSGELFF	TRBV12-3/TRBV12-4	TRBJ2-2	few	TRBD2
TGTGCCAGCAGCTTAGCGTGGGAAGGCCTCGAACGCAATGAGCAGTTCTTC	CASSLAWEGLERNEQFF	TRBV7-9	TRBJ2-1	many	.
TGTGCCAGCAGCTTAGTTTCTAGCGGGGGGGAAGAGGGTACGCAGTATTTT	CASSLVSSGGEEGTQYF	TRBV7-6	TRBJ2-3	.	TRBD2
TGTGCCAGCAGAACCAGGGATGGCGGGCGATACACCGGGGAGCTGTTTTTT	CASRTRDGGRYTGELFF	TRBV5-4	TRBJ2-2	few	.
TGCAGTTGCTGGACAGCGAACACTGAAGCTTTCTTT	CSCWTANTEAFF	TRBV20-1	TRBJ1-1	few	.
TGTGCCAGCAGTTTTGGAGCGGGGGGGCCTCGGGATACGCAGTATTTT	CASSFGAGGPRDTQYF	TRBV27	TRBJ2-3	few	TRBD2
TGTGCCATCAGTCTTCCCGGGACAGGGGGCTCGAGGGACGAGCAGTACTTC	CAISLPGTGGSRDEQYF	TRBV10-3	TRBJ2-7	few	TRBD1
TGTGCCAGCAGCTTACCCGACAGGGCGCCCACTGAAGCTTTCTTT	CASSLPDRAPTEAFF	TRBV7-9	TRBJ1-1	few	TRBD1
TGTGCCATCGGGAGGGGATCCTACAATGAGCAGTTCTTC	CAIGRGSYNEQFF	TRBV7-9	TRBJ2-1	.	TRBD2
TGTGCCAGCAGTGAGGGAACCTCTTGGGGAAACACCATATATTTT	CASSEGTSWGNTIYF	TRBV6-1	TRBJ1-3	.	.
TGTGCCAGCTCACCAGAACAGTGGCAGCCCCAGCATTTT	CASSPEQWQPQHF	TRBV18	TRBJ1-5	.	.
TGTGCCAGTAGTATTGGAGGCGGTAGCTCCTACGAGCAGTACTTC	CASSIGGGSSYEQYF	TRBV19	TRBJ2-7	few	.
TGTGCCAGCAGCGGTTACCGGGACCTTGACAATCAGCCCCAGCATTTT	CASSGYRDLDNQPQHF	TRBV7-8	TRBJ1-5	few	.
TGCAGCGTTGACGACGGTGATAACTATGGCTACACCTTC	CSVDDGDNYGYTF	TRBV29-1	TRBJ1-2	.	.
TGTGCCACCAGTGAGACGAGCTCCTACAATGAGCAGTTCTTC	CATSETSSYNEQFF	TRBV24-1	TRBJ2-1	once	.
TGTGCCAGCAGCTTAGGTTTTGGGAGCAATCAGCCCCAGCATTTT	CASSLGFGSNQPQHF	TRBV7-6	TRBJ1-5	.	.
TGCAGCGTCTACACCCCTAAGAATGAGCAGTTCTTC	CSVYTPKNEQFF	TRBV29-1	TRBJ2-1	.	.
TGTGCCAGCAGCTTAGGGGGGGGCATTTCCCCGGCTTTCTTT	CASSLGGGISPAFF	TRBV7-9	TRBJ1-1	.	.
TGTGCCAGCAGTTCGGCAGGGCGCCGTGAAAAACTGTTTTTT	CASSSAGRREKLFF	TRBV27	TRBJ1-4	.	.
TGTGCCAGCAGTTATTTGGGACTGGAGGTCAACAATGAGCAGTTCTTC	CASSYLGLEVNNEQFF	TRBV6-5	TRBJ2-1	few	.
TGTGCCAGCAGCTCCCGGACAGGGACCTACGAGCAGTACTTC	CASSSRTGTYEQYF	TRBV7-9	TRBJ2-7	few	TRBD1
TGTGCCAGCAGTTACGAGCCGGGCGCTGAAGCTTTCTTT	CASSYEPGAEAFF	TRBV6-5	TRBJ1-1	.	.
TGTGCCAGCAGCTTAGTATCACAGAACAATGAGCAGTTCTTC	CASSLVSQNNEQFF	TRBV7-6	TRBJ2-1	once	.